This T cell receptor (beta chain) came from a study of T cell responses to AZD1222 COVID-19 vaccine. General study findings and limits: Clonal diversity was possibly underestimated; the donors were predominantly white British and more often female.

About this clone: Its antigen is unknown.

Profiled with immunoSEQ multiplex PCR; TCRdb holds only in-frame clones, not every one. The sample holds about 120,000 clones, about 87% seen once. This TCR derives from an adult in good health. Sequenced material: peripheral blood, taken on day 0 of AZD1222 vaccination.

CDR3 DNA: TGTGCCAGCAGCGCCGGAGGGCAGGAACCCACCTATGGCTACACCTTC. This gives the protein CASSAGGQEPTYGYTF. V is TRBV5-4 and J is TRBJ1-2, with D unresolved. The V and J ends lost 4 bases and 4 bases respectively, with 20 bases between them. Germline V gene data show CDR1 as SGHNT and CDR2 as YYREEE (reference sequence). The CDR3 is 16 amino acids.